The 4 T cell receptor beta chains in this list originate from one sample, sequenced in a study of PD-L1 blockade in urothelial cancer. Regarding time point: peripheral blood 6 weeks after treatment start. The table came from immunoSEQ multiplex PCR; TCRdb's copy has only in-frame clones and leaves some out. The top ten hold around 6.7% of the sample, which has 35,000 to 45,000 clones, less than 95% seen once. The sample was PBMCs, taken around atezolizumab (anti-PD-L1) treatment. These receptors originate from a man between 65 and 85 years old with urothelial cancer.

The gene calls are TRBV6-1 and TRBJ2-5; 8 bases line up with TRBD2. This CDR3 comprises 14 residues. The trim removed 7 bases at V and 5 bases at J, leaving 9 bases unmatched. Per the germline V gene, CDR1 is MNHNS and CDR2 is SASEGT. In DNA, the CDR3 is TGTGCCAGCATTTCGGGAGGGGTCGGCGAGACCCAGTACTTC. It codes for CASISGGVGETQYF.

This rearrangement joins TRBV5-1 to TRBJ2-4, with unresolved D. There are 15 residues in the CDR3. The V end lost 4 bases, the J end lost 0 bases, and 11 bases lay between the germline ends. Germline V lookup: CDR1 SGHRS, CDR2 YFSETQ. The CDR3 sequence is CASSPVSIAKNIQYF. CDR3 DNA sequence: TGCGCCAGCAGCCCGGTGTCTATAGCCAAAAACATTCAGTACTTC.

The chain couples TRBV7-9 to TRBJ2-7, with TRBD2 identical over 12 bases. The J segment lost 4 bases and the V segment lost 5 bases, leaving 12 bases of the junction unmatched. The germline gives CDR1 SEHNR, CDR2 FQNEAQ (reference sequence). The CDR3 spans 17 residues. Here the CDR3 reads CASSPPRLAGVEYEQYF. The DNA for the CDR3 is TGTGCCAGCAGCCCTCCGAGACTAGCGGGAGTTGAGTACGAGCAGTACTTC.

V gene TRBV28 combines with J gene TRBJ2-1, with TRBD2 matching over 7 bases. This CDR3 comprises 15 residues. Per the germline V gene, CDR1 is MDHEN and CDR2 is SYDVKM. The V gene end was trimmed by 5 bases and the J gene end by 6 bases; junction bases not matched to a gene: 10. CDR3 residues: CASSRLLGGFNEQFF. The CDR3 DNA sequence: TGTGCCAGCAGTCGCCTCTTGGGGGGGTTCAATGAGCAGTTCTTC.